Shown below are 24 T cell receptor beta chains from a single sample sequenced in a study of technical replicates of blood from several donors. Assay used: immunoSEQ multiplex PCR; TCRdb lists only in-frame clones, some missing. Of about 59,000 clones in the sample, 93% were seen once. Sample: PBMCs. The receptor set was obtained from a human donor in good health. Some clones in this sample may be carry-over from other donors' samples.

This chain joins TRBV7-2 and TRBJ2-3; TRBD2 matches at 13 bases. Germline-derived CDR1 and CDR2 are SGHTA and FQGNSA. Trimming cost V 7 bases and J 4 bases; bases outside gene matches: 8. There are 16 residues in the CDR3. The CDR3 DNA reads as TGTGCCAGCACCAGGACTAGCGGGAGCTTCCCAGATACGCAGTATTTT. This encodes CASTRTSGSFPDTQYF.

This clone was detected once. This chain joins TRBV5-6 and TRBJ2-1; 9 bases are shared with TRBD2. CDR1 SGHDT and CDR2 YYEEEE come from the germline V gene. CDR3 length equals 12 residues. V gave up 6 bases and J gave up 14 bases; unmatched junction bases: 9. The CDR3 spells CASKLLAGEEFF. For the CDR3, the DNA is TGTGCCAGCAAATTGTTAGCGGGGGAGGAGTTCTTC.

The table lists this clone with a count of one. The chain is built from TRBV5-1 and TRBJ2-1; TRBD1 matches 8 bases. The CDR3 has 13 amino acids. Germline V CDR1 and CDR2: SGHRS, YFSETQ. Trimming cost V 0 bases and J 7 bases; bases outside gene matches: 0. The CDR3, as DNA: TGCGCCAGCAGCTTGGACAGGGGGAATGAGCAGTTCTTC. Residues: CASSLDRGNEQFF.

About this clone: The junction shows a germline mismatch at one end, possibly a read error. The chain carries TRBV7-2 and TRBJ1-1; 11 bases are shared with TRBD1. CDR1 and CDR2 (germline): SGHTA, FQGNSA. The length of the CDR3 is 14 residues. The CDR3 DNA is TGCGCCAGCAGCTTAGGGACAGGGGGTGCTGAAGCTTTCTTT. The encoded protein is CASSLGTGGAEAFF. The full variable domain, completed using reference TRBV7-2 and TRBJ1-1, is GAGVSQSPSNKVTEKGKDVELRCDPISGHTALYWYRQSLGQGLEFLIYFQGNSAPDKSGLPSDRFSAERTGGSVSTLTIQRTQQEDSAVYLCASSLGTGGAEAFFGQGTRLTVV.

This clone was seen a single time. This is likely a read error, given that the CDR3 carries no conserved phenylalanine or tryptophan at its end. It is unclear where the CDR3 begins or ends on the DNA, so no DNA is shown, and the CDR3 is as TCRdb lists it. The chain combines TRBV7-2 with TRBJ2-7; TRBD2 is taken as the D call from the table, unchecked against the DNA. Germline CDR1 and CDR2: SGHTA and FQGNSA. The CDR3 has 14 residues if both end residues are counted. This CDR3 is CASSLGTSGPISPL.

The rearrangement uses TRBV4-1 and TRBJ2-3; 11 nucleotides line up with TRBD2. Trimming took 4 bases from V and 6 from J; bases not matched to a gene: 6. Germline CDR1 MGHRA, CDR2 YSYEKL. The CDR3 loop spans 15 amino acids. CDR3 in amino acids: CASSLIAGGADTQYF. DNA for the CDR3: TGCGCCAGCAGCCTCATAGCGGGGGGGGCGGATACGCAGTATTTT.

This clone was detected a few times. The chain carries TRBV4-1 and TRBJ2-3, with a tentative D call TRBD2 (5 bases). This CDR3 comprises 13 residues. Germline V gene sequence: CDR1 MGHRA, CDR2 YSYEKL. The V end was cut by 7 bases, the J end by 5 bases, with 13 bases between. CDR3 DNA sequence: TGCGCCAGCAAAGTAGGACTCGGAGATACGCAGTATTTT. As protein: CASKVGLGDTQYF.

The chain is built from TRBV30 and TRBJ1-2, with TRBD1 identical over 10 bases. Trimming at V came to 3 bases and at J to 1 base, leaving 8 bases not matched to a gene. This CDR3 has 16 residues. Germline values: CDR1 GTSNPN, CDR2 SVGIG (reference sequence). The CDR3 protein is CAWSASGTGVNYGYTF. Here the CDR3 DNA reads TGTGCCTGGAGCGCCTCCGGGACAGGGGTTAACTATGGCTACACCTTC. Filled out from reference TRBV30 and TRBJ1-2, the complete variable domain reads SQTIHQWPATLVQPVGSPLSLECTVEGTSNPNLYWYRQAAGRGLQLLFYSVGIGQISSEVPQNLSASRPQDRQFILSSKKLLLSDSGFYLCAWSASGTGVNYGYTFGSGTRLTVV.

The chain combines TRBV9 with TRBJ2-7; TRBD2 matches 8 bases. CDR1 is SGDLS, CDR2 YYNGEE, per germline. The CDR3 covers 15 residues. V trimming: 1 base; J trimming: 0 bases; junction bases outside the gene matches: 3. The CDR3 reads CASSVSSGFSYEQYF. CDR3 nucleotides: TGTGCCAGCAGCGTATCTAGCGGGTTCTCCTACGAGCAGTACTTC.

The V call is TRBV5-4, the J call TRBJ2-3, with D perhaps TRBD1 (5 bases). Trimming took 0 bases from V and 4 from J, leaving 12 bases between them. Germline V gene sequence: CDR1 SGHNT, CDR2 YYREEE (reference sequence). The CDR3 covers 15 residues. The CDR3 sequence is CASSLGRRGPDTQYF. The CDR3 bases are TGTGCCAGCAGCTTGGGTAGAAGGGGCCCAGATACGCAGTATTTT.

The rearrangement joins TRBV5-1 to TRBJ2-7, with D maybe TRBD2 (6 bases). Between the trimmed V and J ends, which lost 3 bases and 3 bases, there was a span of 16 bases. The germline V gene has CDR1 SGHRS and CDR2 YFSETQ. CDR3 length equals 15 residues. In nucleotides, the CDR3 is TGCGCCAGCAGCTCTACGGGGGAACCCCTCTACGAGCAGTACTTC. Protein product: CASSSTGEPLYEQYF.

The rearrangement links TRBV4-1 to TRBJ2-2; 13 bases map to TRBD2. The germline V gene encodes CDR1 MGHRA and CDR2 YSYEKL. The J segment lost 6 bases and the V segment lost 4 bases, leaving 5 bases of the junction unmatched. This CDR3 spans 16 amino acids. This chain's CDR3 is CASSRGLAGVAGELFF. The CDR3 coding sequence is TGCGCCAGCAGCCGAGGACTAGCGGGGGTGGCCGGGGAGCTGTTTTTT.

The gene calls are TRBV18 and TRBJ2-2; 10 bases map to TRBD2. J lost 6 bases, V lost 2 bases, and 9 bases had no gene match. This CDR3 has 17 amino acids. Germline V gives CDR1 KGHSH, CDR2 LQKENI. CDR3 amino acids: CASSPNSGRGPAGELFF. The CDR3 nucleotides are TGTGCCAGCTCACCAAACAGCGGGAGGGGTCCGGCCGGGGAGCTGTTTTTT.

This rearrangement joins TRBV2 to TRBJ1-1; 10 nucleotides match TRBD1. V lost 8 bases, J lost 4 bases, and 10 bases stayed unmatched. The CDR3 totals 15 residues. Germline V CDR1 and CDR2: SNHLY, FYNNEI. This CDR3 reads CASCSSGTGVTEAFF. Here the CDR3 DNA reads TGTGCCAGCTGCAGCTCCGGGACAGGGGTCACTGAAGCTTTCTTT.

The gene calls are TRBV10-3 and TRBJ2-3; no clear D. CDR3 length: 15 amino acids. The V end lost 3 bases, the J end lost 2 bases, and 12 bases lay between the germline ends. Germline V gene data show CDR1 as ENHRY and CDR2 as SYGVKD. CDR3: CAISDGSLHTDTQYF. The CDR3 nucleotides are TGTGCCATCAGTGACGGTTCTCTCCACACAGATACGCAGTATTTT.

The chain employs TRBV6-1 and TRBJ2-3; the match to TRBD2 covers 10 bases. Germline assignment: CDR1 MNHNS and CDR2 SASEGT. Trimming took 11 bases from V and 2 from J; bases not matched to a gene: 7. CDR3 size: 14 residues. CDR3 nucleotide sequence: TGTGCCGCCGGAGCGGGAGGGCCCACAGATACGCAGTATTTT. This sequence encodes CAAGAGGPTDTQYF.

This clone was counted between two and nine times. This rearrangement joins TRBV4-2 to TRBJ2-5; D remains unclear. Looked up from germline, CDR1 is LGHNA and CDR2 is YNFKEQ. V was shortened by 1 base and J by 4 bases, with 10 bases between the two germline ends. The CDR3 runs 14 residues. The CDR3 coding sequence is TGTGCCAGCAGCCAAGTTTTGCAGGCAGAGACCCAGTACTTC. Translated, it gives CASSQVLQAETQYF.

The chain employs TRBV7-2 and TRBJ1-1; TRBD1 aligns across 7 bases. V was clipped by 1 base and J by 11 bases; unmatched bases: 13. CDR1 and CDR2 (germline): SGHTA, FQGNSA. CDR3 size: 15 residues. As DNA, the CDR3 is TGTGCCAGCAGCTTAGGGGCCGGGACAGTAAGATCGGCTTTCTTT. Protein sequence: CASSLGAGTVRSAFF.

The chain joins TRBV4-3 to TRBJ2-7; TRBD2 matches 9 bases. Germline values: CDR1 LGHNA, CDR2 YSLEER. CDR3 size: 14 residues. With V trimmed by 5 bases and J by 2 bases, 4 bases remained unmatched. CDR3 loop: CASSVRLAAYEQYF. The CDR3 coding sequence is TGCGCCAGCAGCGTGAGACTAGCGGCCTACGAGCAGTACTTC.

The chain carries TRBV7-2 and TRBJ1-2; possibly TRBD1 for D (5 bases). Trimming removed 1 base from V and 8 bases from J, with 17 bases in between. Germline lookup yields CDR1 SGHTA and CDR2 FQGNSA. This CDR3 contains 15 residues. CDR3 protein: CASSLDAGTGGGYTF. CDR3 nucleotide sequence: TGTGCCAGCAGCTTAGACGCGGGAACCGGGGGAGGCTACACCTTC. Variable domain in full (rest from reference TRBV7-2 and TRBJ1-2): GAGVSQSPSNKVTEKGKDVELRCDPISGHTALYWYRQSLGQGLEFLIYFQGNSAPDKSGLPSDRFSAERTGGSVSTLTIQRTQQEDSAVYLCASSLDAGTGGGYTFGSGTRLTVV.

The V and J genes are TRBV4-1 and TRBJ2-7, with TRBD2 matching over 13 bases. Germline values: CDR1 MGHRA, CDR2 YSYEKL. The CDR3 has 15 residues. With 3 bases clipped from V and 2 bases from J, the junction kept 1 base outside the gene matches. The CDR3 DNA follows: TGCGCCAGCAGCCAGGGGACTAGCGGGACCTACGAGCAGTACTTC. As protein: CASSQGTSGTYEQYF.

This clone is a singleton in its sample. In DNA form, the CDR3 reads TGTGCCAGCAGCGGCGAGGGGACAGGTAGCAATCAGCCCCAGCATTTT. Translation gives CASSGEGTGSNQPQHF. The chain is built from TRBV7-2 and TRBJ1-5; 8 bases align to TRBD1. After removal of 5 bases from V and 0 bases from J, the junction contained 6 bases not matched to a gene. Germline V CDR1 and CDR2: SGHTA, FQGNSA. This CDR3 spans 16 amino acids.

V gene TRBV19 combines with J gene TRBJ1-2; D gene unclear. V was trimmed by 1 base and J by 2 bases, leaving 8 bases between them. Germline lookup yields CDR1 LNHDA and CDR2 SQIVND (reference sequence). This CDR3 has 14 residues. The CDR3 DNA reads TGTGCCAGTAGTATAGGGGCGGGGAACTATGGCTACACCTTC. It is translated as CASSIGAGNYGYTF.

Regarding this clone: A read error may produce the germline difference seen at one junction end. V gene TRBV5-4 combines with J gene TRBJ2-1; 7 bases are a match to TRBD2. The CDR3 has 15 residues. The germline V gene has CDR1 SGHNT and CDR2 YYREEE (reference sequence). CDR3 sequence reads: CASTLGRESGNEQFF. The CDR3 DNA reads as TGTGCCAGCACCTTGGGGCGGGAGAGTGGAAATGAGCAGTTCTTC.